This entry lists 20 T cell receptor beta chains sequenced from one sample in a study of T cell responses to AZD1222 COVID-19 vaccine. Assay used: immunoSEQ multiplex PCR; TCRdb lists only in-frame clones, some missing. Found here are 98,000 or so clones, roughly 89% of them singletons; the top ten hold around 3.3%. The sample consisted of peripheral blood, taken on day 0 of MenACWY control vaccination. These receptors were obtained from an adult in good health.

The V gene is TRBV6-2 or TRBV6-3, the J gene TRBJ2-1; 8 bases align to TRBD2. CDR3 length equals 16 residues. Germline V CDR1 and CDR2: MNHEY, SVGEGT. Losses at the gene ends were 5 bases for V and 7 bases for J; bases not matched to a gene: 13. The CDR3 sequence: CASSGLRGGHQNEQFF. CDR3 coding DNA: TGTGCCAGCAGTGGACTACGGGGGGGCCATCAAAATGAGCAGTTCTTC.

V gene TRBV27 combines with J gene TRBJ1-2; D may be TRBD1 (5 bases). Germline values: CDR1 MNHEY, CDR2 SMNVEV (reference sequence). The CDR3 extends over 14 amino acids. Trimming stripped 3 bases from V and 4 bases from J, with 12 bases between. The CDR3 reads CASSFAGKRYGYTF. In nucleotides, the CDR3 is TGTGCCAGCAGTTTTGCAGGGAAACGCTATGGCTACACCTTC.

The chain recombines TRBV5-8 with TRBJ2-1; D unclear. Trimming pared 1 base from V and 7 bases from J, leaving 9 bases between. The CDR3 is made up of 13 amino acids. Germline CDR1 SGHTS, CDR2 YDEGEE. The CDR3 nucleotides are TGTGCCAGCAGCTTGCCACAGCAAAATGAGCAGTTCTTC. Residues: CASSLPQQNEQFF.

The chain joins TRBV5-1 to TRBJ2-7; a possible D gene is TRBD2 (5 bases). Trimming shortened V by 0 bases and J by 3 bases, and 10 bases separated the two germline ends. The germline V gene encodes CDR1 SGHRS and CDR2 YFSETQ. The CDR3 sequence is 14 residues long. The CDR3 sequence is CASSLGLTLYEQYF. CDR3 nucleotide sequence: TGCGCCAGCAGCTTGGGACTAACTCTCTACGAGCAGTACTTC.

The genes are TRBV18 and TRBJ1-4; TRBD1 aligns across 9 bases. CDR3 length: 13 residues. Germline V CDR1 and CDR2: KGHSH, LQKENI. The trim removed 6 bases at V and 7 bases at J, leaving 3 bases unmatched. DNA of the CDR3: TGTGCCAGCTCCAGGACAGGGGTTGAAAAACTGTTTTTT. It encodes CASSRTGVEKLFF.

CDR3 protein: CASSQDSISGNTIYF. CDR3 nucleotides: TGTGCCAGCAGCCAAGACTCCATCTCTGGAAACACCATATATTTT. The chain links TRBV3-1 (or the pseudogene TRBV3-2) to TRBJ1-3; unclear D gene. Germline V gives CDR1 LGHDT, CDR2 YNNKEL (reference sequence). CDR3 length equals 15 residues. Trimming cost V 0 bases and J 0 bases, with 6 bases left between them.

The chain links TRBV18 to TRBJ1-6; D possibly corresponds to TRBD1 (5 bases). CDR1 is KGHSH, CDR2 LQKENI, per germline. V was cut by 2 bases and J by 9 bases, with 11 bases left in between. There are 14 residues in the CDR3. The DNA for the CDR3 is TGTGCCAGCTCACCAGACAGATCAGCTTCACCCCTCCACTTT. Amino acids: CASSPDRSASPLHF.

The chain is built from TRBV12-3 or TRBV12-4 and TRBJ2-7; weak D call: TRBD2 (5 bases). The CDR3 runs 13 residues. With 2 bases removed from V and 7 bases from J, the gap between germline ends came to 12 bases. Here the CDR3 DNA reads TGTGCCAGCAGTTTAAACGGAGGAGGAGAGCAGTACTTC. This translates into CASSLNGGGEQYF.

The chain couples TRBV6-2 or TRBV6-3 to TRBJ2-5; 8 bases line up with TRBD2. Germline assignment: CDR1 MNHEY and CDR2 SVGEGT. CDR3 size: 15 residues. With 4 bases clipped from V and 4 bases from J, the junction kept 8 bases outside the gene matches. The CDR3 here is CASSSPRSGGETQYF. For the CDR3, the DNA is TGTGCCAGCAGTTCCCCCCGGAGCGGGGGAGAGACCCAGTACTTC.

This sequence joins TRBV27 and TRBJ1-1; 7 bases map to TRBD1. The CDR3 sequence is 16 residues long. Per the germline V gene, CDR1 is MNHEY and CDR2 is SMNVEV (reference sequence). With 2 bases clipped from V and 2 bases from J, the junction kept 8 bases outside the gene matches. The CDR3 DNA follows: TGTGCCAGCAGTTTACGGGCAGGGGGTTTTAACACTGAAGCTTTCTTT. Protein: CASSLRAGGFNTEAFF.

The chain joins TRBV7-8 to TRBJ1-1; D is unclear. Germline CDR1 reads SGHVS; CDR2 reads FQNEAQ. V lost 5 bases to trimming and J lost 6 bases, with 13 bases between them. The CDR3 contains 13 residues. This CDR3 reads CASSRGQQAEAFF. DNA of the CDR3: TGTGCCAGCAGCCGAGGGCAGCAGGCTGAAGCTTTCTTT.

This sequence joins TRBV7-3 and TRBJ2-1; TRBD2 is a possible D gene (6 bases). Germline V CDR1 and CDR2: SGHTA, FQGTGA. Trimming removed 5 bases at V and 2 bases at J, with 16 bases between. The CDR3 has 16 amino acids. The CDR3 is CASSPNRGGTYNEQFF. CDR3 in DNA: TGTGCCAGCAGCCCCAATCGTGGGGGGACCTACAATGAGCAGTTCTTC.

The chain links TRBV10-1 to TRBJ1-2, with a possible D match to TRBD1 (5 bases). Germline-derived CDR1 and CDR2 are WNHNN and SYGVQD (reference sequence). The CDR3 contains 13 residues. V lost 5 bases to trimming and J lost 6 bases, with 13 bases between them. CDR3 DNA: TGCGCCAGCAGTTCAACCAGGGAGAATGGCTACACCTTC. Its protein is CASSSTRENGYTF.

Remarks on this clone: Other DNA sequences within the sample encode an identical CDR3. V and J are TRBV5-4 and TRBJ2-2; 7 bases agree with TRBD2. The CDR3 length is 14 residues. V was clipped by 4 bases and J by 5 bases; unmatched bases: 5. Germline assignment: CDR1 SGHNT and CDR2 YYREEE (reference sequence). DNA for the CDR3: TGTGCCAGCAGCCTTCAGGGAGGGACCGGGGAGCTGTTTTTT. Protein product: CASSLQGGTGELFF.

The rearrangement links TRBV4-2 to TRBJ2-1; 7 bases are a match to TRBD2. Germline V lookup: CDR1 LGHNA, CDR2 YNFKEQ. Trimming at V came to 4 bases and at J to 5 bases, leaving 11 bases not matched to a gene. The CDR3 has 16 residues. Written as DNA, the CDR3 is TGTGCCAGCAGCCGACAACTAGCGCGCTTCCACAATGAGCAGTTCTTC. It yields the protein CASSRQLARFHNEQFF.

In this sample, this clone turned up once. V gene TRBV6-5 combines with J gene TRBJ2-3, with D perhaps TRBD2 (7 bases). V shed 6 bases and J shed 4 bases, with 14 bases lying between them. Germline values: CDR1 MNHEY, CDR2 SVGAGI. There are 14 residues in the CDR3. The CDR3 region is CASSPQGGADTQYF. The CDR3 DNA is TGTGCCAGCAGCCCACAGGGAGGGGCAGATACGCAGTATTTT.

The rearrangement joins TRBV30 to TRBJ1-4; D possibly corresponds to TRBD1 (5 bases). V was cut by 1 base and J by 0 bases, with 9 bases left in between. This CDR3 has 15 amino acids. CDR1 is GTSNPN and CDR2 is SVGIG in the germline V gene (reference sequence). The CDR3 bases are TGTGCCTGGAGTGGGGCGGGGGCAACTAATGAAAAACTGTTTTTT. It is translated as CAWSGAGATNEKLFF.

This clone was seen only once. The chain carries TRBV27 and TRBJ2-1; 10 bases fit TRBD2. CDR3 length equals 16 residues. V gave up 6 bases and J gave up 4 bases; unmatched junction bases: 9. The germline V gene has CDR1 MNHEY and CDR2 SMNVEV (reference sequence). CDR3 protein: CASSLPSGGYYNEQFF. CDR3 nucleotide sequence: TGTGCCAGCAGCCTCCCTAGCGGGGGATATTACAATGAGCAGTTCTTC.

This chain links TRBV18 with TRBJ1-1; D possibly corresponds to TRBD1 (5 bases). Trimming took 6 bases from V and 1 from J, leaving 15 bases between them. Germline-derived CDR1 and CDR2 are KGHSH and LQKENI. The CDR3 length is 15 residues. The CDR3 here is CASSSIEGPNTEAFF. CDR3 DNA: TGTGCCAGCTCCAGTATTGAGGGACCGAACACTGAAGCTTTCTTT.

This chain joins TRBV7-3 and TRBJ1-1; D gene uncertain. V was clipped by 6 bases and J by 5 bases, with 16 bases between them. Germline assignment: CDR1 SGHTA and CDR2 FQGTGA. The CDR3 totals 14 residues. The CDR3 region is CASSREPPWTEAFF. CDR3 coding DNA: TGTGCCAGCAGTCGGGAACCGCCGTGGACTGAAGCTTTCTTT.